This T cell receptor beta chain is from a study of T-cell reconstitution after alpha-beta-depleted transplantation in children. Study outcomes and limitations: Reports say that about two months after transplant, the alpha-beta T cells came out of several hundred graft clones that had expanded. T-cell counts and diversity were attributed mostly to newly produced T cells one year after transplant.

The CDR3 contains 14 residues. J gave up 5 bases and V 2 bases, and 4 bases lay outside the gene matches. Germline V gene data show CDR1 as SGHRS and CDR2 as YFSETQ. Unique molecular identifiers were built into the TCRbeta library. TCRdb recomputed calls from the PCR reads with MiXCR, one row per CDR3 protein. Counted here are 250,000 to 300,000 distinct CDR3 sequences, 6.5% to 9% occurring once; the ten biggest clones make up around 9.8%. There are a few counts of this clonotype. Its target is not known. The chain links TRBV5-1 to TRBJ2-7; TRBD2 agrees at 10 bases. This TCR was sampled from a female patient between 2 and 15 years old who had a stem cell transplant for Fanconi anemia, so the T cells may come from the graft donor. Sequences were derived from peripheral blood, sampled 360 days after TCRalphabeta/CD19-depleted stem cell transplant. This CDR3 reads CASSLVAGGNEQYF. In nucleotides, the CDR3 is TGCGCCAGCAGCTTAGTAGCGGGAGGTAACGAGCAGTACTTC.